This T cell receptor beta chain was observed in a study of identical twins listed by TCRdb under 2016. A note on the overall study: To test whether fetal clonotypes persist, this study deep-sequenced TCR alpha and beta repertoires from monozygotic twins, from unrelated adults of various ages, and from cord blood. To rule out contamination, the twin experiments were replicated at different times with different library preparation protocols. The full study reports these points: Because the same donors could not be followed over many years, the conclusions relied on cross-sectional statistical analysis. Abundant cord blood beta clonotypes had fewer insertions, young adult naive repertoires showed a similar but weaker trend, and memory repertoires showed no such trend. The excess sharing between twins in beta out-of-frame sequences was weaker because fewer shared sequences reduced the signal-to-noise ratio. Compared with coincidental sharing between unrelated individuals, an excess of low generation-probability sequences was observed among out-of-frame TCR alpha sequences shared between twins. In monozygotic twins, recombination models systematically underestimated out-of-frame TCR alpha sharing, but the models matched the sharing seen between unrelated individuals. Invariant T cells such as MAIT and iNKT could partly confound zero-insertion analyses, although diverse VJ usage argued against such confounding for most clonotypes.

CDR1 DFQATT and CDR2 SNEGSKA were looked up in the germline V gene (reference sequence). V and J lose 4 bases and 4 bases, and a span of 8 bases separates them. Taken from cysteine to phenylalanine, the CDR3 has 11 residues. Solely the CDR3 DNA is kept, with 33 bases framed from the first base. This clonotype was seen ten or more times. The antigen this receptor binds is unknown. No much larger clone exists at a distance of one base, and base qualities are not known. Only healthy Caucasian donors were included. Three pairs of female monozygotic twins, all aged roughly 18 to 30 years, made up the twin cohort. Peripheral blood mononuclear cells were the source from which RNA for the TCR libraries was isolated. The receptor library was made with 5' RACE. TCRdb lists the instrument as Illumina HiSeq 2000. A universal primer binding site was introduced by template switching, and a unique molecular identifier was present in the final cDNA, enabling accurate counting of TCR cDNA molecules. Specific primers in the conserved constant-segment region were used to synthesize first-strand cDNA for TCR alpha and beta chains. To control for contamination, every cDNA library was double barcoded, receiving both a SMART-Mk sample barcode and Illumina barcodes. Two successive PCR steps introduced TruSeq adapter sequences along with Illumina sample barcodes. TCR alpha and beta cDNA libraries were sequenced on the Illumina HiSeq platform with custom primers. Under the source paper's analysis protocol: Unique molecular identifiers were extracted from raw reads with MiGEC, and CDR3 positions were determined with MiXCR. For each individual, recombination models were inferred using an EM algorithm with the repgenHMM and IGoR tools. The tcR package in R was used for shared clonotype analysis, with sharing normalized by the product of cloneset sizes. Out-of-frame nonproductive sequences were analyzed to study raw recombination free of thymic and clonal selection effects. In-frame beta chains were kept once TCRdb had trimmed the public reads at Q25 with fastp and called clones with MiXCR. Under each unique CDR3 protein, matching rows form one entry showing the most common genes and DNA. These V and J calls derive from TCRdb rather than the authors' analysis. This sample has roughly 630,000 distinct CDR3 sequences in its table, and roughly 7.1% of those were observed once. Together, the top ten hold approximately 1.5% of the sample.

This same sample was also part of a study on yellow fever vaccine responses in identical twins. From that second study: According to the authors, the vaccine-induced T cell response in identical twins seemed to be partly convergent and partly specific to each individual. In identical twins, the study followed T cell clones that responded to the vaccine with precision.

The sample was PBMCs. The sequence derives from a woman aged 18 to 35 in good health. This sequence uses TRBV20-1 and TRBJ2-7; possibly the D gene is TRBD2, per 6 matching bases. CDR3 region: CSATGGYEQYF. The DNA is TGCAGTGCTACAGGAGGGTACGAGCAGTACTTC.